A selection of T cell receptor beta chains follows, all from one sample in a study of cytomegalovirus exposure and HLA in healthy donors. The protocol was immunoSEQ multiplex PCR, while the TCRdb copy is restricted to in-frame clones and leaves out a portion. This table has 35,000 or so clones, about four fifths appearing once. The sample was PBMCs. The receptors were gathered from a woman aged 40-49 years in good health and CMV-seronegative. The conserved cysteine and the conserved F or W are not part of the CDR3 here. D genes are given only for firm matches. Clone size, where shown, is once, few, many, or a class for clones that have expanded.

j_call clone_size d_call v_call cdr3_aa
TRBJ2-5 - - TRBV9 ASSGSGTYGTQY
TRBJ1-1 - TRBD1 TRBV7-8 ASTRTGAGMNTEAF
TRBJ2-1 - - TRBV7-2 ASSLWSGRYNEQF
TRBJ2-1 - - TRBV6-6 ASSYDRYNEQF
TRBJ2-6 - - TRBV27 ASSLYGIQGSFSGANVLT
TRBJ2-1 few - TRBV6-5 ASSYPGTREQF
TRBJ2-3 - - TRBV28 ASSFEQAQY
TRBJ1-5 - - TRBV19 ATGLADNQPQH
TRBJ1-2 - TRBD1 TRBV9 ASSFRDREFYGYT
TRBJ1-6 - - TRBV27 ASSLSGRPLH
TRBJ2-5 - - TRBV5-4 ASSLVPSTRPQETQY
TRBJ2-1 - TRBD1 TRBV2 ASSPYGTGYNEQF
TRBJ1-5 - - TRBV6-7 ASSRDRGWSQPQH
TRBJ1-5 - - TRBV7-2 ASSLAGQSNQPQH
TRBJ2-5 - TRBD2 TRBV5-1 ASSLLAGQETQY
TRBJ1-2 - TRBD1 TRBV19 ASNLRDSYGYT
TRBJ1-2 once - TRBV7-6 ASSPGSNYGYT
TRBJ2-2 once - TRBV15 ATSRVAANGELF
TRBJ2-1 few TRBD2 TRBV5-1 ASSSTSGGTNEQF
TRBJ1-2 few - TRBV5-6 ASSIAGYSGYT
TRBJ1-6 - TRBD1 TRBV10-3 AIRDRGDSPLH
TRBJ1-2 - - TRBV4-2 ASSQESDYGYT
TRBJ2-2 - TRBD2 TRBV2 ASSSLAGGPTGELF
TRBJ2-2 - - TRBV5-6 ASSLGFDSADTGELF
TRBJ1-1 - TRBD1 TRBV18 ASSLRTGLNTEAF
TRBJ1-5 - TRBD1 TRBV2 ASSDAGGGNQPQH
TRBJ1-4 - - TRBV7-3 ASSPLRRGF
TRBJ2-2 - TRBD2 TRBV6-6 ASSLGLETGELF
TRBJ2-1 - TRBD2 TRBV2 ASSGTSGGIGEQF
TRBJ2-1 - TRBD1 TRBV10-3 AISGTGSNEQF
TRBJ1-2 - - TRBV7-3 ASSLAPQGRNYGYT
TRBJ2-7 - TRBD1 TRBV11-2 ASSLTGQGYYEQY
TRBJ2-3 - TRBD2 TRBV5-1 ASSAGVRTDTQY
TRBJ1-2 - - TRBV5-6 ASSLEFRAYT
TRBJ1-4 - TRBD1 TRBV18 ASSPSTGGDEKLF
TRBJ1-6 - - TRBV5-4 ASSLGGPPSSPLH
TRBJ2-4 - TRBD2 TRBV29-1 SVEASGLKNIQY
TRBJ1-6 - - TRBV9 ASSVDGDYNSPLH
TRBJ1-6 - - TRBV6-5 ASSRDSSHNSPLH
TRBJ2-1 few TRBD2 TRBV19 ASSTRTSRLRDNEQF
TRBJ1-6 - - TRBV7-6 ASSLKRDSPLH
TRBJ2-1 once TRBD2 TRBV7-9 ASSLGWRGGLYNEQF
TRBJ2-7 - TRBD2 TRBV2 ASSVLAGGGYEQY
TRBJ2-6 - - TRBV6-1 ASSERDSSGANVLT
TRBJ2-5 - TRBD2 TRBV5-1 ASSREASGGTQY
TRBJ2-3 - - TRBV5-4 ASSLQLDTQY
TRBJ1-5 - TRBD1 TRBV5-1 ASSPGTDNSNQPQH
TRBJ2-1 - - TRBV5-4 ASSQRQVRNEQF
TRBJ2-1 once - TRBV5-6 ASSQETGEQF
TRBJ2-5 once - TRBV2 ASSDRRGQETQY
TRBJ2-5 - - TRBV11-3 ASSLGRGGGPYLETQY